This T cell receptor beta chain was sequenced in a study of T cell repertoires in cytomegalovirus infection. TCRdb re-called the reads with MiXCR, one entry per CDR3 protein. The repertoire holds 650,000 to 900,000 distinct CDR3 sequences, with 32% as singletons. This CDR3 spans 12 amino acids. Germline V CDR1 and CDR2: SGHVS, FNYEAQ. V lost 5 bases, J lost 6 bases, and 11 bases lay in between. On this clonotype itself: Its cognate antigen is unknown.

J is TRBJ2-7 and V is TRBV7-6, with D uncertain. Specimen: cultured CD8+ T cells from PBMCs, collected from culture after CMV antigen stimulation. This clonotype was sampled from a human donor in good health (CMV status not recorded). Some clones in this sample may be carry-over from other donors' samples. The CDR3 bases are TGTGCCAGCAGCCATCTTCATCGCGAGCAGTACTTC. This codes for CASSHLHREQYF.